This TCR beta chain comes out of a study of cytomegalovirus exposure and HLA in healthy donors. In the PCR, 60 Vbeta and 13 Jbeta primers were used. Profiled with immunoSEQ multiplex PCR; TCRdb holds only in-frame clones, not every one. Found here are more than 130,000 clones, roughly 75% of them singletons; the top ten hold around 7%. CDR1 and CDR2 from the germline V gene are LNHDA and SQIVND (reference sequence). The CDR3 sequence is 13 residues long. Trimming took 9 bases from V and 3 from J, leaving 12 bases between them. The sequencing input was PBMCs. The clonotype originates from a man aged 35 to 55 in good health and CMV-seropositive. The chain uses TRBV19 and TRBJ1-5; TRBD1 is a possible D gene (6 bases). The CDR3 coding sequence is TGTGCCAGCATGGACAGCCTCAATCAGCCCCAGCATTTT. Its protein product is CASMDSLNQPQHF.